The 10 T cell receptor beta chains given below trace back to one sample, sequenced in a study of blood T cells in healthy people across ages. Together with a sample-barcoded 5' primer, a J-beta primer mix was included in a second PCR lasting about 6 to 11 cycles. Via MiXCR, TCRdb re-called the 5' RACE reads, giving one row per CDR3 protein. This sample has about 690,000 distinct CDR3 sequences, with 40% to 45% found just once. Sequencing used blood. These receptors all come from an elderly man in good health.

This clonotype was picked up a small number of times. The rearrangement links TRBV7-2 to TRBJ2-3; 12 nucleotides align to TRBD2. Germline trimming cut 5 bases from V and 2 bases from J; bases unmatched to any gene: 5. CDR1 SGHTA and CDR2 FQGNSA come from the germline V gene. This CDR3 is 16 amino acids long. The CDR3 nucleotides read TGTGCCAGCAGCCGGGGACTAGCGGGTGACACAGATACGCAGTATTTT. Translation gives CASSRGLAGDTDTQYF.

The chain couples TRBV20-1 to TRBJ2-4; 10 bases fit TRBD1. The J call may be in error: the DNA end matches TRBJ2-5 better. The germline V gene encodes CDR1 DFQATT and CDR2 SNEGSKA (reference sequence). The CDR3 totals 13 residues. The CDR3: CSAATGGGETQYF. The DNA for the CDR3 is TGCAGTGCTGCGACAGGGGGCGGTGAGACCCAGTACTTC.

This clonotype was detected only a few times. This chain links TRBV6-2 or TRBV6-3 with TRBJ1-2; unclear D gene. Germline values: CDR1 MNHEY, CDR2 SVGEGT. Trimming removed 10 bases from V and 3 bases from J, with 15 bases in between. CDR3 length: 13 residues. CDR3 DNA: TGTGCCACCCGGGCCTCACGGGACTATGGCTACACCTTC. Its translation is CATRASRDYGYTF.

In its sample, this clonotype was seen many times. V is TRBV27 and J is TRBJ2-1; TRBD1 aligns across 8 bases. CDR3 length: 16 residues. J was trimmed by 7 bases and V by 1 base; bases with no gene match: 9. CDR1 MNHEY and CDR2 SMNVEV come from the germline V gene (reference sequence). CDR3 bases: TGTGCCAGCAGTTTATTTCAGGGGGCGCGTATAAATGAGCAGTTCTTC. Translating gives CASSLFQGARINEQFF.

Many counts were recorded for this clonotype. The gene calls are TRBV7-2 and TRBJ2-1, with a possible D match to TRBD1 (6 bases). CDR1 SGHTA and CDR2 FQGNSA come from the germline V gene. V was shortened by 3 bases and J by 7 bases, with 13 bases between the two germline ends. The CDR3 has 14 amino acids. CDR3 protein: CASSLGQPQNEQFF. CDR3 coding DNA: TGTGCCAGCAGCTTGGGACAACCTCAGAATGAGCAGTTCTTC.

The genes are TRBV6-6 and TRBJ2-7, with a possible D match to TRBD2 (6 bases). Germline CDR1 and CDR2: MNHNY and SVGAGI (reference sequence). Deletions cut 5 bases from V and 6 bases from J, with 23 bases between. CDR3 length: 16 amino acids. The CDR3 loop is CASSPLGGVAYGEQYF. The CDR3 bases are TGTGCCAGCAGTCCGCTGGGGGGAGTTGCTTACGGCGAGCAGTACTTC.

This rearrangement joins TRBV7-2 to TRBJ2-1; the match to TRBD2 covers 8 bases. This CDR3 spans 17 amino acids. The J segment lost 1 base and the V segment lost 5 bases, leaving 10 bases of the junction unmatched. In germline, CDR1 is SGHTA, CDR2 FQGNSA. The CDR3 DNA sequence: TGTGCCAGCAGCCAGGCCGGAACTAGCGGTTCCTACAATGAGCAGTTCTTC. Amino acids: CASSQAGTSGSYNEQFF.

DNA of the CDR3: TGTGCCAGCAGGGCGCGACAGGGGGGTTACAATGAGCAGTACTTC. Encoded protein: CASRARQGGYNEQYF. The chain is built from TRBV6-5 and TRBJ2-1; TRBD1 aligns across 9 bases. TRBJ2-7 matches the DNA end more closely, so the J call is doubtful. The germline V gene has CDR1 MNHEY and CDR2 SVGAGI. CDR3 length equals 15 residues.

V and J are TRBV6-2 or TRBV6-3 and TRBJ1-2; D gene ambiguous. Germline V gene sequence: CDR1 MNHEY, CDR2 SVGEGT. Trimming pared 5 bases from V and 0 bases from J, leaving 10 bases between. There are 14 residues in the CDR3. The CDR3, as DNA: TGTGCCAGCAGTGCCGCAGGAGCTAACTATGGCTACACCTTC. Translating gives CASSAAGANYGYTF.

V gene TRBV5-1 combines with J gene TRBJ2-2, with 7 bases aligning to TRBD2. V shed 2 bases and J 2 bases; nucleotides not matched to a gene: 9. The CDR3 spans 17 residues. CDR1 SGHRS and CDR2 YFSETQ come from the germline V gene. The DNA for the CDR3 is TGCGCCAGCAGCTTAGGTGCGGGAGCCAAAAACACCGGGGAGCTGTTTTTT. Translated: CASSLGAGAKNTGELFF.